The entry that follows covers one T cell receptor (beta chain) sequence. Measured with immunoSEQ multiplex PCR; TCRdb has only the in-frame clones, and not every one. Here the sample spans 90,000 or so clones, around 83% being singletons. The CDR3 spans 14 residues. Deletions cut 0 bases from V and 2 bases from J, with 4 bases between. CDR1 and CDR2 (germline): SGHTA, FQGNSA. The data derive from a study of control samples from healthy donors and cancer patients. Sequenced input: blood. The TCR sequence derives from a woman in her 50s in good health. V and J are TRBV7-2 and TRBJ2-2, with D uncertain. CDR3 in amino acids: CASSLAINTGELFF. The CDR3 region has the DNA TGTGCCAGCAGCTTAGCGATAAACACCGGGGAGCTGTTTTTT.